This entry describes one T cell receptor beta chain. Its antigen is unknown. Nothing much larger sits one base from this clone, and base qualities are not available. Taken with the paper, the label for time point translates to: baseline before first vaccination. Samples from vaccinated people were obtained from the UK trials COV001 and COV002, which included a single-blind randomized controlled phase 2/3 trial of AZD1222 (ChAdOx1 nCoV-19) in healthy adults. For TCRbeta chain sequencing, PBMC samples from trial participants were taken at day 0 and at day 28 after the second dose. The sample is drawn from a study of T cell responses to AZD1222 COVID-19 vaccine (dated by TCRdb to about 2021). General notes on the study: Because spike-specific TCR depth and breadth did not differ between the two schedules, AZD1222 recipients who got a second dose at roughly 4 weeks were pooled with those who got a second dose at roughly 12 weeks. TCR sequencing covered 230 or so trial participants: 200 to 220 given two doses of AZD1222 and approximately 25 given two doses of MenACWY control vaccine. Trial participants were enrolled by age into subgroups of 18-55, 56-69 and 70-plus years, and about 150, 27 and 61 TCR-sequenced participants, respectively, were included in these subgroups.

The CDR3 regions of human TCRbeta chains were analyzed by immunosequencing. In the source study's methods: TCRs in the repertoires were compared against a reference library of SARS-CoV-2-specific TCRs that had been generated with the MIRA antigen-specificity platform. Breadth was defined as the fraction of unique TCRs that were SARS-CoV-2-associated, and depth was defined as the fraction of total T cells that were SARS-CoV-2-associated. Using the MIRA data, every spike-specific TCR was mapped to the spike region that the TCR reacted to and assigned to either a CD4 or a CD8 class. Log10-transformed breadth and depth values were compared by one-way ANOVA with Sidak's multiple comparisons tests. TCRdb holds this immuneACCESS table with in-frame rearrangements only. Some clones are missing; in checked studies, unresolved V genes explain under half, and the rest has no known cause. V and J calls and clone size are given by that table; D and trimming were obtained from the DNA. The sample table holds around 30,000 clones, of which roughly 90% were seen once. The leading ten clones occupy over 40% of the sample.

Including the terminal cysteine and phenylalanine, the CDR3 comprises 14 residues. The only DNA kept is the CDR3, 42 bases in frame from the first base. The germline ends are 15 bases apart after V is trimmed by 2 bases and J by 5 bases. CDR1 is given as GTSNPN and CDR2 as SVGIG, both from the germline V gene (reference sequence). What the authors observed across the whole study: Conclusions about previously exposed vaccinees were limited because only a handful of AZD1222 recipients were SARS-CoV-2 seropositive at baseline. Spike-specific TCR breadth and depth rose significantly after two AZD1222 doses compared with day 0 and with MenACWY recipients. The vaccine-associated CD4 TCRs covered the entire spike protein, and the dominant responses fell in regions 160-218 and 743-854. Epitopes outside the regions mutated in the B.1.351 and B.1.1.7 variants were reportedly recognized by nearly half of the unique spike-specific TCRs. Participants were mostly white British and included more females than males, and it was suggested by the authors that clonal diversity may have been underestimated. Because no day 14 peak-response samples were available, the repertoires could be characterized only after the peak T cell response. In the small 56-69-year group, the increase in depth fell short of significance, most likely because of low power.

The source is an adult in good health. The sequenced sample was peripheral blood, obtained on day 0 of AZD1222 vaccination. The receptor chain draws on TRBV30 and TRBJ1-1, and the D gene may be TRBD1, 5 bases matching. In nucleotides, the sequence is TGTGCCTGGAGTCGGCAGGGTAGAGCTACTGAAGCTTTCTTT. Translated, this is CAWSRQGRATEAFF.